The present T cell receptor beta chain was sequenced within a study of spatial heterogeneity in lung cancer (dated by TCRdb to between 2018 and 2020). With regard to the full study: Beta-chain transcripts were consistently detected in greater numbers than alpha-chain transcripts, which likely reflects a higher abundance of beta-chain transcripts. In the raw uncorrected reads, each unique combination of TCR and UMI appeared more than ten times on average. In non-small cell lung cancer, the study made a quantitative comparison of TCR alpha and beta repertoires among multiple tumor regions, matched nontumor lung and blood. Nonsynonymous mutation counts, determined by whole-exome sequencing of tumor tissue, were related to features of the TCR repertoire. At surgery, both alpha and beta chains were TCR-sequenced in roughly 230 tumor regions, fewer than 80 matched nontumor lung samples and around 50 PBMC samples. Beyond this particular receptor, the publication reports: Ubiquitous expanded tumor TCRs showed up in blood more often at tumor resection than at routine follow-up. Additional single-cell paired TCR alpha and beta sequencing was considered necessary to confirm, at a functional level, the hypothesis that regional TCRs recognize regional mutations.

The CDR3 contains 13 residues, cysteine and phenylalanine counted. CDR3 DNA is the only sequence kept; it has 39 bases, read in frame from the first base. Deletion took 6 bases off V and 4 bases off J, with a span of 12 bases between the germline ends. Sample time point, as interpreted from the label and publication: sample taken at primary tumor resection. Without any cell sorting, TCR sequencing was performed on whole RNA extracted either from tumor and nontumor lung tissue or from cryopreserved PBMC samples. Donors were about 70 patients with early-stage, untreated non-small cell lung cancer from the lung TRACERx cohort. Only patients for whom sufficient RNA was available from at least two tumor regions were selected for TCR sequencing. In its sample, this clonotype was seen many times. The specificity of this receptor is unknown. No per-base quality is available; no much larger clone lies one base away.

The method was 5' RACE. The sample was run on a NextSeq 500. The TCR library protocol attached a unique molecular identifier to each TCR cDNA molecule to allow correction of PCR and sequencing errors. The paper's data handling went like this. TCR identification, UMI-based error correction and CDR3 extraction were all carried out with Decombinator tools. Expanded TCRs were defined as those above a frequency of 2 per 1,000, corresponding to the top 1% of the tumor frequency distribution. Renyi diversity was computed with the R vegan package after each repertoire had been subsampled 100 times to 5,000 TCRs. CDR3 similarity networks were built from amino acid triplet string-kernel similarity, with CDR3s being connected when pairwise similarity was above 0.82. TCRdb cleaned the public reads at Q25 with fastp, built clones with MiXCR and kept in-frame beta chains. Identical CDR3 proteins give one entry, which carries the most common genes and DNA. The V and J calls shown here were made by TCRdb, not taken from the authors' results. The sample contains about 39,000 distinct CDR3 sequences, roughly 6% of them found a single time. Approximately 10% of the sample lies in the top ten.

Sequencing was performed on PBMCs, taken at surgery. The chain is assembled from TRBV12-3 or TRBV12-4 and TRBJ1-2; TRBD1 is possibly the D segment (6 matching bases). The source of this sequence is a male donor with early-stage non-small cell lung cancer. The DNA sequence is given as TGTGCCAGCAGCCCCACAGGGCCCTATGGCTACACCTTC. This translates into CASSPTGPYGYTF.